Listed below are T cell receptor beta chains from one sample, sequenced in a study of blood T cell repertoires in COVID-19. TCRdb's table, derived via immunoSEQ multiplex PCR, lists solely in-frame clones and lacks some. The table records fewer than 700,000 clones, roughly 89% of them present only once. The sequenced material came from peripheral blood. These receptors were obtained from a woman between 45 and 60 years old with COVID-19, enrolled during active disease. CDR3s include the opening cysteine and the closing phenylalanine or tryptophan.

v_gene: TRBV5-4; j_gene: TRBJ2-3; CDR3aa: CASKTGLAGGEADTQYF
v_gene: TRBV27; j_gene: TRBJ2-3; CDR3aa: CASSSPRKSDTQYF
v_gene: TRBV5-6; j_gene: TRBJ2-3; CDR3aa: CASSLIGFSSGSTDTQYF
v_gene: TRBV2; j_gene: TRBJ1-5; CDR3aa: CASTTGGNQPQHF
v_gene: TRBV28; j_gene: TRBJ2-2; CDR3aa: CASRPRDTETTGELFF
v_gene: TRBV6-5; j_gene: TRBJ2-7; CDR3aa: CASSYSTGVDEQYF
v_gene: TRBV6-5; j_gene: TRBJ1-2; CDR3aa: CASRDSDVYGYTF
v_gene: TRBV9; j_gene: TRBJ1-5; CDR3aa: CASSVEAGGDQPQHF
v_gene: TRBV2; j_gene: TRBJ2-1; CDR3aa: CASKRGYGNEQFF
v_gene: TRBV19; j_gene: TRBJ1-2; CDR3aa: CASSPPDRRGYGYTF
v_gene: TRBV7-2; j_gene: TRBJ2-3; CDR3aa: CASSLTSGGANTQYF
v_gene: TRBV19; j_gene: TRBJ2-2; CDR3aa: CASTTSGGEIHTGELFF
v_gene: TRBV9; j_gene: TRBJ2-7; CDR3aa: CASSVGEAGGYEQYF
v_gene: TRBV6-1; j_gene: TRBJ2-7; CDR3aa: CASSESGQAYLIEQYF
v_gene: TRBV2; j_gene: TRBJ2-7; CDR3aa: CASSPDRLGSYEQYF
v_gene: TRBV6-5; j_gene: TRBJ1-5; CDR3aa: CASGQGFNQPQHF
v_gene: TRBV18; j_gene: TRBJ1-6; CDR3aa: CASCSGSSYNSPLHF